Listed below are T cell receptor beta chains from one sample, sequenced in a study of shared clonotypes between healthy human individuals. Sequenced by immunoSEQ multiplex PCR; TCRdb stores in-frame clones only, minus some. The sample carries hundreds of thousands of clones, about three quarters recorded once. The material sequenced was memory CD4+ T cells sorted from blood. These receptors originate from a woman aged 30 to 39 in good health. Both conserved end residues are part of each CDR3. D genes are given only for firm matches. Clone size, where shown, is once, few, many, or a class for clones that have expanded.

size | J | V | D | length | CDR3
few | TRBJ2-2 | TRBV28 | TRBD2 | 16 | CASSLRTTSGSGELFF
- | TRBJ2-1 | TRBV11-2 | - | 14 | CASTFSGVYNEQFF
- | TRBJ2-7 | TRBV27 | - | 15 | CASRPGPSWVSEQYF
- | TRBJ1-3 | TRBV18 | - | 12 | CASVGTGNTIYF
- | TRBJ2-1 | TRBV6-5 | TRBD2 | 15 | CASMSLAGGSNEQFF
once | TRBJ2-3 | TRBV5-1 | - | 15 | CASSFYSPSTDTQYF
- | TRBJ2-5 | TRBV29-1 | TRBD2 | 16 | CSVELAGVSGGETQYF
- | - | TRBV7-2 | TRBD2 | 14 | CASSTQRDSYEQYF
- | TRBJ1-5 | TRBV27 | - | 14 | CASSPGGSNQPQHF
- | TRBJ2-3 | TRBV6-6 | - | 14 | CASSYRQSTDTQYF
- | TRBJ1-1 | TRBV7-2 | - | 16 | CASSLQPGHLNTEAFF
- | TRBJ2-1 | TRBV5-1 | - | 15 | CASSLSSGAYNEQFF
many | TRBJ2-7 | TRBV11-2 | - | 14 | CASSLRTDAYEQYF
- | TRBJ2-3 | TRBV6-6 | - | 15 | CASSYRGHSTDTQYF
- | TRBJ1-3 | TRBV5-1 | - | 14 | CASSFQGNGNTIYF
- | TRBJ2-7 | TRBV28 | TRBD2 | 13 | CASSSAGGHEQYF
- | TRBJ1-5 | TRBV28 | - | 12 | CASSLLYQPQHF
- | TRBJ1-4 | TRBV29-1 | - | 14 | CSVGYQGLSEKLFF
- | TRBJ2-1 | TRBV4-2 | TRBD2 | 16 | CASSQGSSGSYNEQFF
- | TRBJ2-1 | TRBV2 | TRBD2 | 15 | CASRKLAVGENEQFF
- | TRBJ2-2 | TRBV29-1 | - | 16 | CSVEERTRANTGELFF
- | TRBJ2-3 | TRBV13 | - | 17 | CASRGKSGGQVGDTQYF
- | TRBJ1-2 | TRBV19 | - | 16 | CASSITYFRGTSGYTF
- | TRBJ2-4 | TRBV5-4 | - | 17 | CASSFPGAVYGKNIQYF
- | TRBJ2-5 | TRBV6-6 | TRBD2 | 14 | CASSAGGPQETQYF
many | TRBJ1-5 | TRBV2 | - | 13 | CASSELRDQPQHF
once | TRBJ2-1 | TRBV27 | TRBD2 | 16 | CASSTPSGRTLNEQFF
- | TRBJ1-1 | TRBV5-4 | - | 15 | CASSIRTAMNTEAFF